The source of this T cell receptor (beta chain) is a study of glioma-infiltrating T cells after dendritic cell vaccination. Study context: At biweekly intervals, patients got three intradermal dendritic cell vaccine injections.

Time point defined: after dendritic cell vaccination, including at tumor progression/relapse. Input was 2 to 2.5 ug genomic DNA, or all available if less. Only in-frame clones appear in the TCRdb table, and some are missing; sequencing was by immunoSEQ multiplex PCR. The sample lists around 87,000 clones; roughly 87% were seen once. V lost 1 base and J 8 bases, leaving 15 bases between the germline ends. CDR1 SGHAT and CDR2 FQNNGV come from the germline V gene. CDR3 length: 15 residues. Material: blood, obtained after dendritic cell vaccination. The genes are TRBV11-2 and TRBJ2-1; possibly TRBD1 for D (5 bases). The TCR comes from a human donor with glioblastoma. The CDR3 loop reads CASSLVGRVVDEQFF. The DNA of the CDR3 is TGTGCCAGCAGCTTAGTCGGCAGGGTGGTCGATGAGCAGTTCTTC.